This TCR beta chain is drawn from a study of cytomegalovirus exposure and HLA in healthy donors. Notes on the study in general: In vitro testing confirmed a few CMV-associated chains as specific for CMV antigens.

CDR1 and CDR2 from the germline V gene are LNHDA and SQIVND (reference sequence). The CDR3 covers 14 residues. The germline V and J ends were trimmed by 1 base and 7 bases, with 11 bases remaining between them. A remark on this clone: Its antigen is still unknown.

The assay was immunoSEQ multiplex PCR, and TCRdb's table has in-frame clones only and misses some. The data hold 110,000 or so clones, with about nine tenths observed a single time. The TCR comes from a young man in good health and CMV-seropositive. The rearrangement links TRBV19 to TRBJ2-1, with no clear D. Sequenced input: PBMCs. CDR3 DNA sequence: TGTGCCAGTAGTATAGGTCTAGAATTGAATGAGCAGTTCTTC. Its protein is CASSIGLELNEQFF.